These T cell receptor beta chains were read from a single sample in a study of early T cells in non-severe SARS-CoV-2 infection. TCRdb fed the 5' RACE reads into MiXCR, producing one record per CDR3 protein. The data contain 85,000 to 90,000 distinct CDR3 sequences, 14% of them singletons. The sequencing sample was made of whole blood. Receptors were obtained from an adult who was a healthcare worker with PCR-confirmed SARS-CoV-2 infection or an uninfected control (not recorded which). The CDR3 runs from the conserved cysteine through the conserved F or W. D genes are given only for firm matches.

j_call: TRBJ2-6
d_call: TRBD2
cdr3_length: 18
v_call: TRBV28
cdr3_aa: CASSGLAGVRSGANVLTF

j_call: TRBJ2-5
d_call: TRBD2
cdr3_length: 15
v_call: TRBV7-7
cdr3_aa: CASSPAGGRGGTQYF

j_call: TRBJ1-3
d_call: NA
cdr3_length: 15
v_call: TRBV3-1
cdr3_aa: CASSQEWQKVNTIYF

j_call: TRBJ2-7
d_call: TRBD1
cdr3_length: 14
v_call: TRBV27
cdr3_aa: CASSLYDRAYEQYF

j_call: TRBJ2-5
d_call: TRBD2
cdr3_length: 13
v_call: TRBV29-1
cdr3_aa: CSSSGGGQETQYF

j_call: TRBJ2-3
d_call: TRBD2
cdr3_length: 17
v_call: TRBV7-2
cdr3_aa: CASSLDLSGGSTDTQYF

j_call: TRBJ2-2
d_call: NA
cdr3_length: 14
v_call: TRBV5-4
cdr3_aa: CASSPTIGTGELFF

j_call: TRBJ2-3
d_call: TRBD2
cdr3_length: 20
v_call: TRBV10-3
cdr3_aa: CAISPNLGLAGGASTDTQYF

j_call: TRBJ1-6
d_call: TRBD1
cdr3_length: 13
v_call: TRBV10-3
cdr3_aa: CAASGTENSPLHF

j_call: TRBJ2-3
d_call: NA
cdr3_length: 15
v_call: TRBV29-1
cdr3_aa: CSVDVTRTSTDTQYF

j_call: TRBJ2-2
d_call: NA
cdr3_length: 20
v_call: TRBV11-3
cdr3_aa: CASSSRAAGAPGRTPGSCFF

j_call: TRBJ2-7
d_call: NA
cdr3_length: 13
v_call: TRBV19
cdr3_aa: CASSGAVSYEQYF

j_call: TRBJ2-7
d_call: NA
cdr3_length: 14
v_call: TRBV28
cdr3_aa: CASSFPGLVYEQYF

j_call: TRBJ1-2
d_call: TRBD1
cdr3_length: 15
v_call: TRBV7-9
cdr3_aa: CASSLPGTGYYGYTF

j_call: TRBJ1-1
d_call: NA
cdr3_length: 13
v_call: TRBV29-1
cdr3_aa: CSVTVSGNTEAFF

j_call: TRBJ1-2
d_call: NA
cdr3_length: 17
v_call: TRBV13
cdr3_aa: CASSLGPGPLGSYGYTF

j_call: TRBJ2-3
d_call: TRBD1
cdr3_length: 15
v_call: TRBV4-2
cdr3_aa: CASSQGDRGTDTQYF

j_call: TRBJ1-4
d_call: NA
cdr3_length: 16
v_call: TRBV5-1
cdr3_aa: CASSLDPPGANEKLFF

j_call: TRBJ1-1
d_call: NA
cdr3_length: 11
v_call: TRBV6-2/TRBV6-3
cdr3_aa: CASSYTWEAFF

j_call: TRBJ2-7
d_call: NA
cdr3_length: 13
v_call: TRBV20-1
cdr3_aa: CSARDPPFYEQYF

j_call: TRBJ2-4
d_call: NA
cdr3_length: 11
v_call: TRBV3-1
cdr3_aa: CASSLREIQYF

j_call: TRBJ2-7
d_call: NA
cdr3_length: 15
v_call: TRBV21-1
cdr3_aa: CASSAKGQGIIGQYF

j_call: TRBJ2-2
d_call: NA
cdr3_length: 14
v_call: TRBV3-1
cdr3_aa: CASSQDLLGGELFF

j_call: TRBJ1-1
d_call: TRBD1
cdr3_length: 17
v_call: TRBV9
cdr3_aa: CASSATGGYFMNTEAFF

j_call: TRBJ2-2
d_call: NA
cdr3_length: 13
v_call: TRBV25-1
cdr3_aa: CASSELNPGELFF

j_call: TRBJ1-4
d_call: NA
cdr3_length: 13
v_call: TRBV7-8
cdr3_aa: CASSLGTLEKLFF

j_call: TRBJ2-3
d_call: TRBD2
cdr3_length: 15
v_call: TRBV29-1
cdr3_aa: CSVEHPGGHADTQYF

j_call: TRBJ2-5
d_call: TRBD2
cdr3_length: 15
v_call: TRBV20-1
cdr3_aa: CSAFSGGRGQETQYF

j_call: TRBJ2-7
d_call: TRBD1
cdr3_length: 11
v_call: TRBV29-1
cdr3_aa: CSAGQGGEQYF

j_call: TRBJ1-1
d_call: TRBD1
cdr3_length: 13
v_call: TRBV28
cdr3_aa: CASRTGVSTEAFF

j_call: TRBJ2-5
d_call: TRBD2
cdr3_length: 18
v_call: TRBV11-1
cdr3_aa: CASSPAGGLAGEQETQYF

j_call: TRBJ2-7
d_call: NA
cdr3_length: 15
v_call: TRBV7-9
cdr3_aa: CASSLLQGSTSEQYF

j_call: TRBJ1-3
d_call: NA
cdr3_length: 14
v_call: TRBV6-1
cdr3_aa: CASSEEPTRNTIYF

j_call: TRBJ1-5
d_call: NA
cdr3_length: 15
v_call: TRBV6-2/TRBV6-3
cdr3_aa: CASRLRGPSNQPQHF

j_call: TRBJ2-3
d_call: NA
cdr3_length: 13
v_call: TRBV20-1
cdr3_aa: CSASPPGADTQYF

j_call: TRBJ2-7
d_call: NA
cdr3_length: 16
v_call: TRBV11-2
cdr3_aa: CASSMGAVSPSYEQYF

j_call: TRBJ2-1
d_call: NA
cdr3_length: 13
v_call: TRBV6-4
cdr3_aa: CASSLDGYNEQFF

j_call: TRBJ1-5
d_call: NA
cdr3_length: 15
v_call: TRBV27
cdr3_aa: CASSLRGGSNQPQHF

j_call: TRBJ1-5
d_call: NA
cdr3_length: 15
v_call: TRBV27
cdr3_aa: CASSLALGSNQPQHF

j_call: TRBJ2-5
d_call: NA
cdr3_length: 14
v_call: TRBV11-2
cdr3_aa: CASSLREEQETQYF

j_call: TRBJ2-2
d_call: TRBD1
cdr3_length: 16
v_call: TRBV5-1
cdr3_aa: CASSTTGAPNTGELFF

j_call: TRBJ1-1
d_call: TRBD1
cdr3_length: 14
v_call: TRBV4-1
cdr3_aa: CASSVGQQNTEAFF

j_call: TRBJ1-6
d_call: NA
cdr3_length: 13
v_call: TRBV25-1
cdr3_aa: CASPREGDSPLHF

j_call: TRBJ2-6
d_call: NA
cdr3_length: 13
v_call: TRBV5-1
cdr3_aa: CASGSSGANVLTF

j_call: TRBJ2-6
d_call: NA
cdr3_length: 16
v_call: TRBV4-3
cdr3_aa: CASSQESGAGANVLTF

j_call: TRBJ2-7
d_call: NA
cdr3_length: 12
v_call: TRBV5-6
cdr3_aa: CASSRGTYEQYF

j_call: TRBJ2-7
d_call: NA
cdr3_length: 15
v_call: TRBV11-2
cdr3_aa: CASSLTGFSFNEQYF

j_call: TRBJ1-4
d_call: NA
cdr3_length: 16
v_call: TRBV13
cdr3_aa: CASSGAATGSNEKLFF

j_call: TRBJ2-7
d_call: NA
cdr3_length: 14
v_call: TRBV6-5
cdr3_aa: CASSYSLGGYEQYF

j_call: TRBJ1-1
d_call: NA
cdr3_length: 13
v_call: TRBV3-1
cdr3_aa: CASSQVTNTEAFF

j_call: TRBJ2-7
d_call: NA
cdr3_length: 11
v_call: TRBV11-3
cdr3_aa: CASTNGDEQYF

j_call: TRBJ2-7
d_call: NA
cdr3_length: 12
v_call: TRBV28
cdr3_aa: CASSPNSREQYF

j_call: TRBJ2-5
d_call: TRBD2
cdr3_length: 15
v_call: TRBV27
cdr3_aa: CASSTRTSGEETQYF

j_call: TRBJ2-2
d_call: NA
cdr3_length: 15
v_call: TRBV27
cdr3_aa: CASSFGRGNTGELFF

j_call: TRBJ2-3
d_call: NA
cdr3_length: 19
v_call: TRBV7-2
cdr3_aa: CASSLSLPFGLRVSDTQYF

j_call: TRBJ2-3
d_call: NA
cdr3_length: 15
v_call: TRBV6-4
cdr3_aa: CASSDFGVSSDTQYF

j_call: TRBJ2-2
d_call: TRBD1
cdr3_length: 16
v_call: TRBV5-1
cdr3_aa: CASSLEGTGLTGELFF

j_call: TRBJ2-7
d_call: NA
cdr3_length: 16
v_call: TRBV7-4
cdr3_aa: CASSCSEDPSSYEQYF

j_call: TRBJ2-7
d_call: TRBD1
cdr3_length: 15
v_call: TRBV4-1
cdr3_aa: CASSHSRTGGGEQYF